This entry describes one TCR beta chain. The CDR3 sequence is 16 residues long. Germline V lookup: CDR1 MGHDK, CDR2 SYGVNS. The ends lost 4 bases at V and 7 bases at J; junction bases unmatched: 10. This sample was taken from a study of control samples from healthy donors and cancer patients. Sequencing was performed with immunoSEQ multiplex PCR; in TCRdb, only in-frame clones are kept and a portion is missing. The sample lists 100,000 to 150,000 clones, more than 75% occurring once. The J gene is TRBJ1-2, the V gene TRBV25-1, with 12 nucleotides matching TRBD1. This TCR was recovered from a man aged 60 to 69 in good health. Sequences were obtained from blood. CDR3: CASSGGQGARTGGYTF. Written as DNA, the CDR3 is TGTGCCAGCAGTGGGGGACAGGGGGCGAGAACGGGTGGCTACACCTTC.